This T cell receptor (beta chain) was recorded in a study of CD8 T cells in ankylosing spondylitis. This CDR3 has 11 amino acids. Germline values: CDR1 MGHDK, CDR2 SYGVNS. The ends lost 10 bases at V and 4 bases at J; junction bases unmatched: 4. Regarding this clonotype: Just one base apart from a much larger clone, this may be a read error.

TCRdb processed the 5' RACE reads anew with MiXCR; each CDR3 protein has one entry. The table includes roughly 250,000 distinct CDR3 sequences, approximately 10% detected once. The rearrangement joins TRBV25-1 to TRBJ2-7; 7 positions match TRBD1. The specimen was blood, either unsorted or a sorted T cell fraction (not recorded which). The TCR sequence derives from a male donor with ankylosing spondylitis or in good health (not recorded which). The CDR3 DNA is TGTGCCAACGCAGGGGGTTACGAGCAGTACTTC. Its protein is CANAGGYEQYF.